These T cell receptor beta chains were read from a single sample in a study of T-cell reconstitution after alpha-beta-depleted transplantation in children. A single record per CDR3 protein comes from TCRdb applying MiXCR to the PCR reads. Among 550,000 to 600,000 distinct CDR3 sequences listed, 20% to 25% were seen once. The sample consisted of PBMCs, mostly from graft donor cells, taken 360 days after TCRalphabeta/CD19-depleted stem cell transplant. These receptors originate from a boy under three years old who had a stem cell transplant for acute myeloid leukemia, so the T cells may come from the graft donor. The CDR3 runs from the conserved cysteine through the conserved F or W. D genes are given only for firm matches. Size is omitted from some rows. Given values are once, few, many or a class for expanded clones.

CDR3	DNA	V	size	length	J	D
CASSLLDSLTWNTEAFF	TGTGCCAGCAGCTTACTCGACTCCCTAACATGGAACACTGAAGCTTTCTTT	TRBV7-2	few	17	TRBJ1-1	.
CASSLGTWTNEKLFF	TGTGCCAGCAGCTTGGGGACTTGGACTAATGAAAAACTGTTTTTT	TRBV7-9	.	15	TRBJ1-4	.
CSALDWNTEAFF	TGCAGTGCTCTCGACTGGAACACTGAAGCTTTCTTT	TRBV20-1	.	12	TRBJ1-1	.
CASSLLWEDRGRETQYF	TGTGCCAGCAGTTTACTTTGGGAGGACAGGGGGCGGGAGACCCAGTACTTC	TRBV28	.	17	TRBJ2-5	TRBD1
CASSSDGRAFF	TGTGCCAGCAGCTCCGACGGGAGGGCTTTCTTT	TRBV7-9	many	11	TRBJ1-1	.
CASSLALGGNEQYF	TGTGCCAGCAGCTTAGCGCTGGGGGGGAACGAGCAGTACTTC	TRBV7-9	.	14	TRBJ2-7	TRBD2
CASSLSGDEQFF	TGTGCCAGCAGTCTTTCCGGCGATGAGCAGTTCTTC	TRBV27	many	12	TRBJ2-1	.
CASGQGARTDTQYF	TGTGCCAGCGGCCAGGGGGCCCGCACAGATACGCAGTATTTT	TRBV7-2	many	14	TRBJ2-3	TRBD1
CSARRQGGFDTEAFF	TGCAGTGCTAGAAGACAGGGTGGTTTCGACACTGAAGCTTTCTTT	TRBV20-1	.	15	TRBJ1-1	TRBD1
CASSGPGLTEAFF	TGCGCCAGCAGCGGCCCGGGGCTCACTGAAGCTTTCTTT	TRBV5-1	many	13	TRBJ1-1	.
CSASGSSKLTDTQYF	TGCAGTGCTAGTGGCAGCTCCAAGCTCACAGATACGCAGTATTTT	TRBV20-1	few	15	TRBJ2-3	.
CSSPSGTPKTQYF	TGCAGTTCCCCCTCCGGGACACCCAAGACCCAGTACTTC	TRBV20-1	.	13	TRBJ2-5	.
CSARDLGPMIQYNEQFF	TGCAGTGCTAGAGATCTCGGGCCGATGATTCAATACAATGAGCAGTTCTTC	TRBV20-1	once	17	TRBJ2-1	.
CATSAPVGETQYF	TGTGCCACCAGCGCCCCCGTCGGAGAGACCCAGTACTTC	TRBV24-1	many	13	TRBJ2-5	.
CASSETGVGAKNIQYF	TGTGCCAGCAGTGAGACAGGGGTGGGAGCCAAAAACATTCAGTACTTC	TRBV6-1	.	16	TRBJ2-4	TRBD1
CATSDLEQDKYTDTQYF	TGTGCCACCAGTGATTTAGAGCAGGACAAGTACACAGATACGCAGTATTTT	TRBV24-1	few	17	TRBJ2-3	.
CASSPAPGLAGVTGELFF	TGTGCCAGCAGCCCAGCGCCGGGACTAGCGGGGGTCACCGGGGAGCTGTTTTTT	TRBV7-6	.	18	TRBJ2-2	TRBD2
CASTHWISGANVLTF	TGTGCCAGCACTCATTGGATCTCTGGGGCCAACGTCCTGACTTTC	TRBV7-8	many	15	TRBJ2-6	.
CASSYVDRGNSPLHF	TGTGCCAGCAGCTATGTAGACAGGGGTAATTCACCCCTCCACTTT	TRBV28	.	15	TRBJ1-6	TRBD1
CASSLGVSSRETQYF	TGCGCCAGCAGCTTGGGGGTGTCGAGTAGAGAGACCCAGTACTTC	TRBV5-1	many	15	TRBJ2-5	.
CASSLEWVQETQYF	TGTGCCAGCAGCTTAGAGTGGGTTCAAGAGACCCAGTACTTC	TRBV7-8	few	14	TRBJ2-5	.
CASSFAGQAFGYTF	TGTGCCAGCAGCTTCGCGGGACAGGCGTTTGGCTACACCTTC	TRBV7-3	few	14	TRBJ1-2	TRBD1
CSARAGQSYTEAFF	TGCAGTGCTAGAGCGGGACAGTCTTACACTGAAGCTTTCTTT	TRBV20-1	many	14	TRBJ1-1	TRBD1
CASSAGQGWTGELFF	TGTGCCAGCAGTGCCGGACAGGGGTGGACCGGGGAGCTGTTTTTT	TRBV11-3	once	15	TRBJ2-2	TRBD1
CASSLSPHHADTQYF	TGTGCCAGCAGCTTAAGCCCACACCATGCCGATACGCAGTATTTT	TRBV7-8	.	15	TRBJ2-3	.
CATSMTGTRKEAFF	TGTGCCACCAGCATGACCGGGACAAGAAAAGAAGCTTTCTTT	TRBV15	many	14	TRBJ1-1	.
CASSTQGRNQPQHF	TGTGCCAGCAGTACTCAGGGGCGTAATCAGCCCCAGCATTTT	TRBV12-3/TRBV12-4	many	14	TRBJ1-5	.
CASSSSGTAPVMFTEAFF	TGTGCCAGCAGCTCTAGTGGGACAGCGCCGGTCATGTTCACTGAAGCTTTCTTT	TRBV11-1	.	18	TRBJ1-1	TRBD1